This TCR beta chain was documented in a study of CD4 T cells in relation to SARS-CoV-2 and coronaviruses. The overall study: The HLA restriction of the shared crossreactive spike epitopes was mapped.

Comment on this clone: Its antigen remains unknown.

For around 11 days, roughly 10^5 sorted CD4+ cells grew with T cell-depleted PBMCs and CEF. Between the trimmed V and J ends, which lost 4 bases and 0 bases, there was a span of 13 bases. The CDR3 covers 16 residues. Germline V gene sequence: CDR1 KGHSH, CDR2 LQKENI. The study's findings and limits: The cross-reactivity analysis covered only spike protein, not other viral proteins.

CEF-cultured naive and memory CD4+ T cell DNA got survey-level sequencing. Produced via immunoSEQ multiplex PCR; TCRdb's table is partial and in-frame only. Found here are around 41,000 clones, 84% of them singletons; the top ten hold around 1.2%. The chain combines TRBV18 with TRBJ1-3; tentatively, D is TRBD1 (5 bases). The origin of this receptor is an adult with COVID-19. Sequencing was done on a sample of naive CD4+ T cells from PBMCs, cultured in vitro. Subset described: naive CD4+ T cells isolated by negative enrichment. In DNA, the CDR3 is TGTGCCAGCTCACGAGCGACAGCTAGCTCTGGAAACACCATATATTTT. Its translation: CASSRATASSGNTIYF.